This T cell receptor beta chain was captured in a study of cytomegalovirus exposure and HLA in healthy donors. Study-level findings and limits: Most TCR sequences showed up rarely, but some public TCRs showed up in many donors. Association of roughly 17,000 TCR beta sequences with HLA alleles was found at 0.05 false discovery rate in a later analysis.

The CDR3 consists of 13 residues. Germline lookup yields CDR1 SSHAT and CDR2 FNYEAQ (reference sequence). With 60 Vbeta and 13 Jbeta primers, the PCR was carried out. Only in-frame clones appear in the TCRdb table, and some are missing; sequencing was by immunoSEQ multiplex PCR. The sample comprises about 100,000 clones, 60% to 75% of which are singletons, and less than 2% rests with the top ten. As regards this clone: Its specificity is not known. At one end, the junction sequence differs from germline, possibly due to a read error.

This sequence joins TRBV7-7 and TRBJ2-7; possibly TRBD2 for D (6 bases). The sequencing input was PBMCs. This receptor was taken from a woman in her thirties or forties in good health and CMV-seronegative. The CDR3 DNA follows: TGTGCTAGCAGTCACAGTGCGGCGGGGGAGCAGTACTTC. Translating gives CASSHSAAGEQYF.